This T cell receptor (beta chain) was captured in a study of tumor-infiltrating lymphocytes in primary liver carcinoma. The investigators made TCR beta cDNA from approximately 0.5 ug total RNA, using a constant-region primer. Modified slightly, ARM-PCR produced TCR beta libraries over three nested multiplex PCR rounds. Investigators reported that the first two PCR rounds, at about 11 cycles each, used TRBV1-TRBV30 forward primers with a C-beta reverse primer. Using its own MiXCR run on the multiplex PCR reads, TCRdb lists one record per CDR3 protein. Counted here are approximately 110,000 distinct CDR3 sequences, 50% to 80% occurring once; the ten biggest clones make up around 8.4%. In its sample, this clonotype was seen many times. Per germline, CDR1 SGHRS and CDR2 YFSETQ. The CDR3 covers 15 residues. The V and J ends lost 4 bases and 5 bases, in that order; junction bases with no gene match: 8. Both RNA and DNA were isolated together from about 20-30 mg of bulk tissue that had not been sorted.

The V gene is TRBV5-1, the J gene TRBJ2-7, with TRBD2 matching 11 bases. Source material: liver tumor tissue from sampling region 3. Subset indicated: tumor region T3, left-lateral pole. This TCR was recovered from a woman aged 60-70 years with primary liver carcinoma and hepatitis B virus infection. CDR3 loop: CASSTLAGGPNEQYF. The CDR3 nucleotides are TGCGCCAGCAGCACCTTAGCGGGAGGGCCTAACGAGCAGTACTTC.